These 3 T cell receptor beta chains were sequenced from one sample in a study of human T cells and chemical hapten exposure (dated by TCRdb to the early 2020s). Read against the paper, the sample's time point label means: patch test 2, 6 weeks after DPC sensitization. According to the study, the label for this sample's treatment or condition signals: therapeutic diphenylcyclopropenone sensitization with weekly scalp DPC. Library preparation was by RACE. The instrument given in TCRdb is NextSeq 500. In TCRdb, the public reads were trimmed at Q25 with fastp and aligned with MiXCR, with productive beta chains retained. Rows with a matching CDR3 protein are joined into one entry that keeps the most common DNA and genes. The sample records roughly 140,000 distinct CDR3 sequences, roughly 10% of which are singletons. The top ten constitute about 1.3% of the sample. The sequences come from whole blood, collected in connection with sensitization to the hapten diphenylcyclopropenone (DPC). The receptors derive from a woman aged 45-59 years with alopecia areata. Some clones in this sample may be carry-over from other donors' samples.

This clonotype was seen more than once but under ten times. The chain is built from TRBV4-1 and TRBJ2-7; a weak D match, TRBD1 (6 bases). The CDR3 spans 17 residues. CDR1 is MGHRA, CDR2 YSYEKL, per germline. Trimming removed 0 bases from V and 0 bases from J, with 15 bases in between. CDR3 sequence (DNA): TGCGCCAGCAGCCAAGAGCCCAGGGGTTTTCTCTCCTACGAGCAGTACTTC. This codes for CASSQEPRGFLSYEQYF.

The genes are TRBV29-1 and TRBJ2-7, with D possibly matching TRBD2 (5 bases). Germline-derived CDR1 and CDR2 are SQVTM and ANQGSEA. The length of the CDR3 is 13 residues. Trimming took off 6 bases at V and 7 bases at J, with 19 bases between the two ends. The CDR3 DNA is TGCAGCGTCCGCCCGGCTAGCCTGAGGGAGCAGTACTTC. Translation: CSVRPASLREQYF.

This clonotype was counted between two and nine times. The chain links TRBV6-2 or TRBV6-3 to TRBJ2-1; no clear D. The CDR3 covers 11 residues. Germline V CDR1 and CDR2: MNHEY, SVGEGT. Deletions cut 1 base from V and 14 bases from J, with 9 bases between. The DNA of the CDR3 is TGTGCCAGCAGTTACTTTGGTATAGAGTTCTTC. Translated, it gives CASSYFGIEFF.